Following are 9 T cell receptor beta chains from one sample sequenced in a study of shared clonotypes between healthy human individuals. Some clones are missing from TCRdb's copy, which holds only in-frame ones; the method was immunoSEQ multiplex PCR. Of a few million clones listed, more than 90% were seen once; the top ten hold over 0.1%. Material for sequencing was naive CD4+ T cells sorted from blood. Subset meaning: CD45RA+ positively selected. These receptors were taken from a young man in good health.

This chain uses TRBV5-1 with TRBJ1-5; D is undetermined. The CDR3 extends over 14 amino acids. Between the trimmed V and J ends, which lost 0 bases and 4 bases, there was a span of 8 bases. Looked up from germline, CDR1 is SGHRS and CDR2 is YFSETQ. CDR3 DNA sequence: TGCGCCAGCAGCTTGGCCCCCGGGAATCAGCCCCAGCATTTT. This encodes CASSLAPGNQPQHF.

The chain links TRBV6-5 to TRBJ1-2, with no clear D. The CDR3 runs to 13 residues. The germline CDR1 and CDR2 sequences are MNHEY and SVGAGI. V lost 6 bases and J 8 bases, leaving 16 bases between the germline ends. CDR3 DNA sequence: TGTGCCAGCAGCGCCCGACATGATCGAGGCTACACCTTC. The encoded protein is CASSARHDRGYTF.

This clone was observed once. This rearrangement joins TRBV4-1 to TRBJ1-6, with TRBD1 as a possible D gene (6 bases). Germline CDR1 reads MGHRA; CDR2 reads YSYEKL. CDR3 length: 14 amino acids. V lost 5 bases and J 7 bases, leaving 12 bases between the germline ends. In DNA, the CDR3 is TGCGCCAGCAGCTTAGACAGGAGCAATTCACCCCTCCACTTT. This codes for CASSLDRSNSPLHF.

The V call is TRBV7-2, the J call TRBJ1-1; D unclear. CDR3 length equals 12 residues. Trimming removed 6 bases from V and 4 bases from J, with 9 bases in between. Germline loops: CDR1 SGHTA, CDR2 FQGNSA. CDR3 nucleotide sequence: TGTGCCAGCAGTTCGGACCGCACTGAAGCTTTCTTT. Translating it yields CASSSDRTEAFF.

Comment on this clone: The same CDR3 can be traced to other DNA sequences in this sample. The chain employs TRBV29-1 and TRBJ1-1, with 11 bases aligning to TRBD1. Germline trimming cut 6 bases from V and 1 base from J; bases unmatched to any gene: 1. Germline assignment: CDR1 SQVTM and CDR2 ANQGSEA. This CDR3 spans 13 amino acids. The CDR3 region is CSVGTGGNTEAFF. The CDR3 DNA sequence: TGCAGCGTGGGGACAGGGGGGAACACTGAAGCTTTCTTT.

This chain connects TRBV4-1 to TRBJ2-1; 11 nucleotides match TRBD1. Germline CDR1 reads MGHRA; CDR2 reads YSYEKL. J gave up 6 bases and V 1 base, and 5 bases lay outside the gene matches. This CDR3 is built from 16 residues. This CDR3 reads CASSQGTGGVFNEQFF. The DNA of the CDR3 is TGCGCCAGCAGCCAAGGGACAGGGGGCGTTTTCAATGAGCAGTTCTTC.

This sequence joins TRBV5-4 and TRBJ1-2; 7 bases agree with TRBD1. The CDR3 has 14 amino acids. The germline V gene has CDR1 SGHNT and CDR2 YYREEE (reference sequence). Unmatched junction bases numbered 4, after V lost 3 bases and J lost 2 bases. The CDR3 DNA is TGTGCCAGCAGCTCGGGACAGAACAACTATGGCTACACCTTC. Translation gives CASSSGQNNYGYTF.

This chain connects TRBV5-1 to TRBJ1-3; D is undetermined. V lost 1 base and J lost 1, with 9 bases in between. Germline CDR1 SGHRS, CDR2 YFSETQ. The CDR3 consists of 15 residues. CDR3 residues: CASSLSWRSGNTIYF. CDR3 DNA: TGCGCCAGCAGCTTGTCTTGGAGATCTGGAAACACCATATATTTT.

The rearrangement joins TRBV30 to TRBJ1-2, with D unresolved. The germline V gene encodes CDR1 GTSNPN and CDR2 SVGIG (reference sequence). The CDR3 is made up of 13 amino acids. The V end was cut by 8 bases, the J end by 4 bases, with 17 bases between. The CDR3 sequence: CAGTPSSAYGYTF. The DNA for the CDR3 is TGTGCCGGCACCCCGTCCTCGGCCTATGGCTACACCTTC.